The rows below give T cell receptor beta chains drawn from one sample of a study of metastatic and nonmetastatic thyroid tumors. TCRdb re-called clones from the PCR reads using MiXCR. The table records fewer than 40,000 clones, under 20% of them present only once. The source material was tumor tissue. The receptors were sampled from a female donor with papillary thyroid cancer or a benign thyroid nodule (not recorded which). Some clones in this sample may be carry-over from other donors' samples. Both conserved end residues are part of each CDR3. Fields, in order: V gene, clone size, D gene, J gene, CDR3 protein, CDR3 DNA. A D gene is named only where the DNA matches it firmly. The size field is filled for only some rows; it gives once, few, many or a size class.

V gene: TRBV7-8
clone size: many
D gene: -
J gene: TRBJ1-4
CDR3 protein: CASSLAVRAGPEKLFF
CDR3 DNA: TGTGCCAGCAGCTTAGCGGTACGGGCAGGCCCGGAGAAACTGTTTTTT

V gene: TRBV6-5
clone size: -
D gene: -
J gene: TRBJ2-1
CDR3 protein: CVSSRTSNLPLGNEQFF
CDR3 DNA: TGTGTCAGCAGTCGTACTAGTAACCTACCCCTCGGCAATGAGCAGTTCTTC

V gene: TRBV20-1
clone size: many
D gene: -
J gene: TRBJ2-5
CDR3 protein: CSARDPGIKETQYF
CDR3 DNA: TGCAGTGCTAGAGATCCCGGGATCAAAGAGACCCAGTACTTC

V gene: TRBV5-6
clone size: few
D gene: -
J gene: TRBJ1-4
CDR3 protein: CASSFDRRDEKLFF
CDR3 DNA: TGTGCCAGCAGCTTCGACAGGCGGGATGAAAAACTGTTTTTT

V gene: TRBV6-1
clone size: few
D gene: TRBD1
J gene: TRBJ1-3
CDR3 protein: CASKFEAGGLGNTIYF
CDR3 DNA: TGTGCCAGCAAATTTGAAGCAGGGGGCTTAGGGAACACCATATATTTT

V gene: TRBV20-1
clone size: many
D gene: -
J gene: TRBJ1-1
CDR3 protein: CSARNPRVDTEAFF
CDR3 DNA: TGCAGTGCTAGAAACCCCAGGGTAGATACTGAAGCTTTCTTT

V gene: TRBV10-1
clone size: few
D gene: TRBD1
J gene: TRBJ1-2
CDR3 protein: CASSERTGGIGGYTF
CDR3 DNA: TGCGCCAGCAGTGAACGGACAGGGGGCATTGGAGGCTACACCTTC

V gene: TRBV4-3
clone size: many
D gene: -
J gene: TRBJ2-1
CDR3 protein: CASSQERGHDEQFF
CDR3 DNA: TGCGCCAGCAGCCAAGAGAGGGGACACGATGAGCAGTTCTTC

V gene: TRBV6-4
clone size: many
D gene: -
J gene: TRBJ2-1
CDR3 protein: CASSAETSIGSRQFF
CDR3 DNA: TGTGCCAGCAGTGCAGAGACTAGTATTGGATCTCGGCAGTTCTTC

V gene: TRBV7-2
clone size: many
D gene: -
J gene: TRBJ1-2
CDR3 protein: CASSSPGLAKGYTF
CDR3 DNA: TGTGCCAGCAGCAGTCCGGGACTTGCAAAAGGCTACACCTTC

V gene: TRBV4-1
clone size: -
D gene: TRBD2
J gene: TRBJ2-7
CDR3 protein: CASSQGSRGAYEQYF
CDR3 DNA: TGCGCCAGCAGCCAAGGAAGTCGGGGGGCCTACGAGCAGTACTTC